These 24 T cell receptor beta chains were all obtained from the same sample, sequenced in a study of T cells after yellow fever vaccination. One entry per CDR3 protein, called by TCRdb with MiXCR from the 5' RACE reads. The table shows over 300,000 distinct CDR3 sequences, with approximately 4% occurring only once. The sample in question was PBMCs, obtained 5 days after the yellow fever booster vaccination. The receptors were sampled from a man aged 18 to 30 who received the YFV17D yellow fever vaccine.

This clonotype was detected many times. The rearrangement joins TRBV7-3 to TRBJ2-7; D might be TRBD1 (6 bases). The germline V gene encodes CDR1 SGHTA and CDR2 FQGTGA. The CDR3 has 13 amino acids. Trimming cost V 3 bases and J 1 base, with 7 bases left between them. This CDR3 reads CASSFGQSYEQYF. DNA for the CDR3: TGTGCCAGCAGCTTTGGACAGTCCTACGAGCAGTACTTC.

This clonotype showed up many times. The chain couples TRBV7-3 to TRBJ2-3; 9 bases line up with TRBD2. This CDR3 spans 14 amino acids. After removal of 4 bases from V and 4 bases from J, the junction contained 3 bases not matched to a gene. The germline gives CDR1 SGHTA, CDR2 FQGTGA. CDR3 in DNA: TGTGCCAGCAGCTCCGGGACTAGCCCAGATACGCAGTATTTT. Translating it yields CASSSGTSPDTQYF.

The chain couples TRBV9 to TRBJ1-6; 7 nucleotides agree with TRBD1. This CDR3 contains 15 residues. In germline, CDR1 is SGDLS, CDR2 YYNGEE. V lost 10 bases to trimming and J lost 0 bases; unmatched junction nucleotides: 7. CDR3 residues: CASATGSSYNSPLHF. The CDR3 coding sequence is TGTGCCTCCGCGACAGGGAGCTCCTATAATTCACCCCTCCACTTT. The entire variable domain, with the rest obtained from reference TRBV9 and TRBJ1-6, is as follows: DSGVTQTPKHLITATGQRVTLRCSPRSGDLSVYWYQQSLDQGLQFLIQYYNGEERAKGNILERFSAQQFPDLHSELNLSSLELGDSALYFCASATGSSYNSPLHFGNGTRLTVT.

This clonotype was seen many times. The chain couples TRBV12-3 or TRBV12-4 to TRBJ2-1, with unresolved D. CDR3 length: 12 amino acids. With 7 bases removed from V and 1 base from J, the gap between germline ends came to 5 bases. This CDR3 reads CASTLSYNEQFF. DNA for the CDR3: TGTGCCAGCACCCTTTCCTACAATGAGCAGTTCTTC.

The table lists this clonotype with many counts. V gene TRBV4-2 combines with J gene TRBJ2-7; the D is unclear. Deletions cut 0 bases from V and 2 bases from J, with 5 bases between. This CDR3 region has 13 residues. Looked up from germline, CDR1 is LGHNA and CDR2 is YNFKEQ. CDR3 nucleotide sequence: TGTGCCAGCAGCCAAGATGAAACCTACGAGCAGTACTTC. Encoded protein: CASSQDETYEQYF.

This clonotype has a count of ten or more. The CDR3 region has the DNA TGCGCCAGCAGTTTCGAATATCACACTGAAGCTTTCTTT. The encoded protein is CASSFEYHTEAFF. The V gene is TRBV4-1, the J gene TRBJ1-1, with D unresolved. CDR3 length: 13 amino acids. Germline V gene data show CDR1 as MGHRA and CDR2 as YSYEKL. The V gene lost 6 bases and the J gene lost 3 bases, with 11 bases spanning the gap.

In its sample, this clonotype was seen many times. This chain connects TRBV2 to TRBJ2-2; D is perhaps TRBD2 (6 bases). CDR1 and CDR2 from the germline V gene are SNHLY and FYNNEI. This CDR3 has 16 amino acids. V lost 1 base, J lost 2 bases, and 11 bases lay in between. The chain's CDR3 is CASSEDGGSNTGELFF. The CDR3 nucleotides read TGTGCCAGCAGTGAAGACGGGGGATCCAACACCGGGGAGCTGTTTTTT.

This clonotype appeared a few times. This sequence joins TRBV3-1 and TRBJ2-1; no clear D gene. This CDR3 is 14 amino acids long. The germline V gene has CDR1 LGHDT and CDR2 YNNKEL (reference sequence). The germline V and J ends were trimmed by 0 bases and 4 bases, with 7 bases remaining between them. The CDR3 nucleotides are TGTGCCAGCAGCCAAGATCCTGTATACAATGAGCAGTTCTTC. This encodes CASSQDPVYNEQFF.

This clonotype appeared many times. This rearrangement joins TRBV5-6 to TRBJ1-1, with a tentative D call TRBD1 (5 bases). The V gene's germline CDR1 is SGHDT and CDR2 YYEEEE. The V and J ends lost 2 bases and 0 bases respectively, with 11 bases between them. This CDR3 has 15 amino acids. The CDR3 loop is CASSFEDSLNTEAFF. CDR3 bases: TGTGCCAGCAGCTTCGAAGACAGCCTGAACACTGAAGCTTTCTTT.

This rearrangement joins TRBV5-1 to TRBJ2-5, with 8 bases that match TRBD1. CDR1 and CDR2 from the germline V gene are SGHRS and YFSETQ. The CDR3 covers 16 residues. The junction had 7 bases not matched to a gene; V was cut back by 0 bases and J by 3 bases. CDR3 in amino acids: CASSLGRGRPEETQYF. The CDR3 bases are TGCGCCAGCAGCTTGGGCAGGGGGCGCCCCGAAGAGACCCAGTACTTC.

The chain has TRBV11-2 and TRBJ2-3; the D gene could be TRBD1 or TRBD2 (5 bases each). This CDR3 is built from 13 residues. Germline V CDR1 and CDR2: SGHAT, FQNNGV. V lost 3 bases to trimming and J lost 5 bases, with 9 bases between them. CDR3 nucleotide sequence: TGTGCCAGCAGCTTCACGAGGGGAGATACGCAGTATTTT. Translating gives CASSFTRGDTQYF.

The table lists this clonotype with a few counts. The chain carries TRBV7-6 and TRBJ2-7, with 11 positions matching TRBD1. CDR1 is SGHVS and CDR2 is FNYEAQ in the germline V gene. V lost 5 bases and J lost 7; bases outside the gene matches: 7. This CDR3 is built from 14 residues. The CDR3 DNA reads TGTGCCAGCAGCCAAGGACAGGGGGCACGGGAGCAGTACTTC. Translating it yields CASSQGQGAREQYF.

The rearrangement joins TRBV7-8 to TRBJ1-4; 8 positions match TRBD1. CDR1 is SGHVS, CDR2 FQNEAQ, per germline. This CDR3 contains 18 residues. V was clipped by 5 bases and J by 4 bases; unmatched bases: 15. The CDR3 region is CASSNALQGASFNEKLFF. The CDR3 coding sequence is TGTGCCAGCAGCAACGCCCTTCAGGGGGCTAGCTTTAATGAAAAACTGTTTTTT.

This clonotype was seen more than once but under ten times. The J gene is TRBJ1-1, the V gene TRBV12-3 or TRBV12-4; the D gene is possibly TRBD1 (5 bases). The V end was cut by 8 bases, the J end by 6 bases, with 19 bases between. The CDR3 has 14 amino acids. CDR3 in amino acids: CASGPGRGWAEAFF. For the CDR3, the DNA is TGTGCCAGCGGTCCCGGGAGGGGATGGGCTGAAGCTTTCTTT.

J is TRBJ1-2 and V is TRBV11-2; D ambiguous. Germline CDR1 and CDR2: SGHAT and FQNNGV. The V gene lost 0 bases and the J gene lost 2 bases, with 7 bases spanning the gap. The CDR3 loop spans 14 amino acids. The CDR3 DNA reads as TGTGCCAGCAGCTTAGATCCCGGAAACTATGGCTACACCTTC. This codes for CASSLDPGNYGYTF.

The table lists this clonotype with a few counts. The DNA for the CDR3 is TGTGCCAGCAGCCAAGGAACAGGCACTGGAAACACCATATATTTT. This gives the protein CASSQGTGTGNTIYF. The chain combines TRBV14 with TRBJ1-3; possibly TRBD1 for D (5 bases). The CDR3 has 15 amino acids. Between the trimmed V and J ends, which lost 1 base and 2 bases, there was a span of 9 bases. Germline CDR1 reads SGHDN; CDR2 reads FVKESK.

This clonotype appeared many times. CDR3 nucleotide sequence: TGTGCCAGCAGCAAGATGGGTCAAGTGAACACTGAAGCTTTCTTT. It translates to CASSKMGQVNTEAFF. The chain recombines TRBV7-2 with TRBJ1-1; D unresolved. V shed 5 bases and J shed 0 bases, with 13 bases lying between them. The CDR3 loop spans 15 amino acids. CDR1 SGHTA and CDR2 FQGNSA come from the germline V gene. The full variable domain, its missing parts supplied by reference TRBV7-2 and TRBJ1-1, is GAGVSQSPSNKVTEKGKDVELRCDPISGHTALYWYRQSLGQGLEFLIYFQGNSAPDKSGLPSDRFSAERTGGSVSTLTIQRTQQEDSAVYLCASSKMGQVNTEAFFGQGTRLTVV.

There are many counts of this clonotype. The gene calls are TRBV7-3 and TRBJ2-5; D gene unclear. Germline CDR1 is SGHTA and CDR2 is FQGTGA. This CDR3 is built from 13 residues. Deletions cut 5 bases from V and 5 bases from J, with 12 bases between. CDR3 sequence reads: CASSPAATETQYF. CDR3 DNA: TGTGCCAGCAGCCCCGCCGCGACGGAGACCCAGTACTTC.

This clonotype has a handful of counts. The CDR3 bases are TGTGCCAGCAGCCAATACCGGACAGTTCTCTCCTACGAGCAGTACTTC. Its translation: CASSQYRTVLSYEQYF. J is TRBJ2-7 and V is TRBV4-2; a possible D gene is TRBD1 (6 bases). CDR3 length equals 16 residues. V shed 2 bases and J shed 0 bases, with 14 bases lying between them. Germline-derived CDR1 and CDR2 are LGHNA and YNFKEQ.

This clonotype turned up a few times. The J gene is TRBJ2-1, the V gene TRBV12-3 or TRBV12-4; 8 bases match TRBD2. CDR3 length: 15 amino acids. J gave up 9 bases and V 8 bases, and 15 bases lay outside the gene matches. CDR3 sequence reads: CASRPWTSRGGEQFF. The CDR3 DNA reads as TGTGCCAGCCGCCCCTGGACTAGCCGGGGCGGTGAGCAGTTCTTC.

Many counts were recorded for this clonotype. The chain uses TRBV6-2 or TRBV6-3 and TRBJ1-5; D is uncertain. The CDR3 consists of 12 residues. V was pared by 6 bases and J by 6 bases, with 9 bases between. The V gene's germline CDR1 is MNHEY and CDR2 SVGEGT. CDR3 in amino acids: CASSPRGQPQHF. The DNA of the CDR3 is TGTGCCAGCAGCCCCCGGGGTCAGCCCCAGCATTTT.

This clonotype was counted many times. This rearrangement joins TRBV30 to TRBJ1-4; D is undetermined. Deletions cut 1 base from V and 5 bases from J, with 8 bases between. This CDR3 region has 13 residues. CDR1 is GTSNPN and CDR2 is SVGIG in the germline V gene (reference sequence). The CDR3: CAWSGAENEKLFF. In nucleotides, the CDR3 is TGTGCCTGGAGTGGGGCAGAGAATGAAAAACTGTTTTTT.

This clonotype was counted a few times. This chain joins TRBV20-1 and TRBJ2-7, with D maybe TRBD2 (5 bases). Germline-derived CDR1 and CDR2 are DFQATT and SNEGSKA (reference sequence). V was pared by 3 bases and J by 7 bases, with 13 bases between. This CDR3 comprises 12 residues. CDR3 nucleotide sequence: TGCAGTGCTAGCCGGGCGGAGCGGGAGCAGTACTTC. This encodes CSASRAEREQYF.

This clonotype was picked up a small number of times. The chain uses TRBV12-2 and TRBJ2-1; the table's D call, TRBD1, has no DNA check behind it. TRBV12-2 is designated a pseudogene. This CDR3 is built from 19 residues. For the CDR3, the DNA is TGTGCAAGTGCCCATTCGAACAGGGGGTGGGATAACTCCTACAATGAGCAGTTCTTC. It codes for CASAHSNRGWDNSYNEQFF.